Below are 2 T cell receptor beta chains sequenced from a single sample in a study of T-cell reconstitution after alpha-beta-depleted transplantation in children. A library of TCRbeta sequences, prepared with unique molecular identifiers, was generated. Via MiXCR, TCRdb re-called the PCR reads, giving one row per CDR3 protein. The sample yields about 540,000 distinct CDR3 sequences, around 17% seen once. Sequencing was performed on PBMCs from the stem cell graft donor, taken from the stem cell graft. The receptors originated from a human donor who donated a stem cell graft to a child with acute lymphoblastic leukemia.

This CDR3 is CSVSPGGEAFF. CDR3 coding DNA: TGCAGTGTTTCCCCGGGAGGTGAAGCTTTCTTT. This chain uses TRBV20-1 with TRBJ1-1, with D hard to call. This CDR3 contains 11 residues. V was cut by 7 bases and J by 7 bases, with 13 bases left in between. In germline, CDR1 is DFQATT, CDR2 SNEGSKA (reference sequence).

J is TRBJ2-5 and V is TRBV18, with D tentatively TRBD1 or TRBD2 (5 bases each). Germline V gene lookup returns CDR1 KGHSH and CDR2 LQKENI. V dropped 2 bases and J dropped 7 bases, with 14 bases sitting between them. This CDR3 is built from 14 residues. The CDR3 spells CASSPRGERGTQYF. CDR3 nucleotide sequence: TGTGCCAGCTCACCAAGAGGGGAGAGAGGGACCCAGTACTTC.